This is a list of T cell receptor beta chains from one sample in a study of cytomegalovirus exposure and HLA in healthy donors. The method was immunoSEQ multiplex PCR; TCRdb's version includes in-frame clones alone and lacks a portion of them. In the table there are 100,000 to 150,000 clones, 70% to 85% of which are singletons. Sample: PBMCs. These receptors all stem from a man between 18 and 35 years old in good health and CMV-seropositive. Each CDR3 is given with its conserved first and last residue. A D gene is named only where the DNA matches it firmly. Where a row states a size, it is once, few, many or the class of an expanded clone; other rows omit it.

V: TRBV28
D: .
size: .
J: TRBJ2-1
DNA: TGTGCCAGCAGTTCAACGGGAGTCAGGGCCCATGAGCAGTTCTTC
CDR3: CASSSTGVRAHEQFF

V: TRBV5-1
D: .
size: .
J: TRBJ2-5
DNA: TGCGCCAGCAGGAGAAGCGGACAAGAGACCCAGTACTTC
CDR3: CASRRSGQETQYF

V: TRBV29-1
D: .
size: .
J: TRBJ1-2
DNA: TGCAGCGTTGACTCACAGTCGTCCACTGGCTACACCTTC
CDR3: CSVDSQSSTGYTF

V: TRBV5-5
D: .
size: .
J: TRBJ2-7
DNA: TGTGCCAGCAGCTTGGTTAGGTCTGGGCACTACGAGCAGTACTTC
CDR3: CASSLVRSGHYEQYF

V: TRBV9
D: .
size: .
J: TRBJ1-3
DNA: TGTGCCAGCAGCGTCGGAATTACAGGTGGAAACACCATATATTTT
CDR3: CASSVGITGGNTIYF

V: TRBV5-6
D: .
size: .
J: TRBJ1-5
DNA: TGTGCCAGCAATTACAAGGGAGCGGGGCCCCAGCATTTT
CDR3: CASNYKGAGPQHF

V: TRBV7-6
D: TRBD1
size: once
J: TRBJ1-5
DNA: TGTGCCAGCAGCTTATGGGACAGGGGGCGCATTCAGCCCCAGCATTTT
CDR3: CASSLWDRGRIQPQHF

V: TRBV4-1
D: .
size: once
J: TRBJ2-7
DNA: TGCGCCAGCAGCCAGGCCGTACAGGGCCCCTACGAGCAGTACTTC
CDR3: CASSQAVQGPYEQYF

V: TRBV6-6
D: .
size: .
J: TRBJ1-5
DNA: TGTGCCAGCAGTTACTCCGTTTATAGCAATCAGCCCCAGCATTTT
CDR3: CASSYSVYSNQPQHF

V: TRBV20-1
D: .
size: .
J: TRBJ1-5
DNA: TGCAGTGCTAGAGGAGTCCAGCCCCAGCATTTT
CDR3: CSARGVQPQHF

V: TRBV28
D: .
size: .
J: TRBJ1-5
DNA: TGTGCCAGCAGGGGTCGGCAGGACAATCAGCCCCAGCATTTT
CDR3: CASRGRQDNQPQHF

V: TRBV5-4
D: TRBD1
size: .
J: TRBJ1-2
DNA: TGTGCCAGCAGCTTGGCGGCGACAGGGAGAGGCTACACCTTC
CDR3: CASSLAATGRGYTF

V: TRBV5-4
D: TRBD1
size: few
J: TRBJ2-1
DNA: TGTGCCAGCAGCCGACAGGGGATCGCCTACAATGAGCAGTTCTTC
CDR3: CASSRQGIAYNEQFF

V: TRBV9
D: .
size: .
J: TRBJ1-2
DNA: TGTGCCAGCAGCGCCGGGAGTCACCTTGGCTACACCTTC
CDR3: CASSAGSHLGYTF

V: TRBV6-6
D: .
size: few
J: TRBJ1-5
DNA: TGTGCCAGCAGTTACTCAGGGGGGCCCCAGCATTTT
CDR3: CASSYSGGPQHF

V: TRBV5-1
D: TRBD2
size: few
J: TRBJ2-1
DNA: TGCGCCAGCAGCGTACGACTTCTAGCGGCCTCCTACAATGAGCAGTTCTTC
CDR3: CASSVRLLAASYNEQFF

V: TRBV6-5
D: .
size: .
J: TRBJ1-2
DNA: TGTGCCAGCAGTTACGAGCTCAGGGGAAACTATGGCTACACCTTC
CDR3: CASSYELRGNYGYTF

V: TRBV4-1
D: TRBD2
size: .
J: TRBJ2-1
DNA: TGCGCCAGCAGCCAAGGTAGCGGGGGGACCTTTTACAATGAGCAGTTCTTC
CDR3: CASSQGSGGTFYNEQFF

V: TRBV19
D: TRBD1
size: .
J: TRBJ1-1
DNA: TGTGCCAGTAGTATAGATCAGGGGGAGAAAGCTTTCTTT
CDR3: CASSIDQGEKAFF

V: TRBV7-9
D: .
size: .
J: TRBJ1-3
DNA: TGTTCCAGCAGCCCCTCCGGCGGGGGGAGTGGAAACACCATATATTTT
CDR3: CSSSPSGGGSGNTIYF

V: TRBV18
D: .
size: .
J: TRBJ2-3
DNA: TGTGCCAGCTCACCACAGGGGATTGTGGCAGATACGCAGTATTTT
CDR3: CASSPQGIVADTQYF

V: TRBV7-3
D: TRBD1
size: once
J: TRBJ2-3
DNA: TGTGCCAGCAGTTCAACAGGGGGCGGCTCAGATACGCAGTATTTT
CDR3: CASSSTGGGSDTQYF

V: TRBV14
D: .
size: .
J: TRBJ1-1
DNA: TGTGCCAGCAGCGACTACAGGGTGAATACTGAAGCTTTCTTT
CDR3: CASSDYRVNTEAFF

V: TRBV30
D: .
size: .
J: TRBJ1-1
DNA: TGTGCCTGGAGTGTAAGCTTGGGCGTAGTAACTGAAGCTTTCTTT
CDR3: CAWSVSLGVVTEAFF

V: TRBV5-1
D: TRBD2
size: .
J: TRBJ2-1
DNA: TGCGCCAGCAGCACAGGGACTAGCGGGGGGGCTTGGAATGAGCAGTTCTTC
CDR3: CASSTGTSGGAWNEQFF

V: TRBV2
D: .
size: .
J: TRBJ1-2
DNA: TGTGCCAGCCTCGCAGGAAACTATGGCTACACCTTC
CDR3: CASLAGNYGYTF

V: TRBV5-1
D: TRBD2
size: .
J: TRBJ2-2
DNA: TGCGCCAGCAGCTTGGTAGCGGGAGATGCGGCCGGGGAGCTGTTTTTT
CDR3: CASSLVAGDAAGELFF

V: TRBV14
D: .
size: .
J: TRBJ1-1
DNA: TGTGCCAGCAGCCAAGATGGGGCGCAGAACACTGAAGCTTTCTTT
CDR3: CASSQDGAQNTEAFF

V: TRBV6-1
D: .
size: .
J: TRBJ1-5
DNA: TGTGCCAGCGGGGGGTCTTTGGCGCAGCCCCAGCATTTT
CDR3: CASGGSLAQPQHF

V: TRBV9
D: .
size: .
J: TRBJ2-3
DNA: TGTGCCAGCAGCGTAAATCTCGACAGACGCACAGATACGCAGTATTTT
CDR3: CASSVNLDRRTDTQYF

V: TRBV6-5
D: .
size: .
J: TRBJ1-5
DNA: TGTGCCAGCAGTTACACACGGACAGTTCAGCCCCAGCATTTT
CDR3: CASSYTRTVQPQHF

V: TRBV28
D: .
size: .
J: TRBJ2-3
DNA: TGTGCCAGCAGTCCACCGGTCTCTAGCACAGATACGCAGTATTTT
CDR3: CASSPPVSSTDTQYF

V: TRBV11-2
D: .
size: few
J: TRBJ1-1
DNA: TGTGCCAGCAGCTCCTATACGGCGGGAGGCACTGAAGCTTTCTTT
CDR3: CASSSYTAGGTEAFF

V: TRBV13
D: TRBD1
size: .
J: TRBJ2-4
DNA: TGTGCCAGCAGCCAAAGAGGGACAGGGCTAGCCAAAAACAGTCAGTACTTC
CDR3: CASSQRGTGLAKNSQYF

V: TRBV11-2
D: .
size: .
J: TRBJ2-5
DNA: TGTGCCAGCAGCTTAGAGACAGCCGCCGCTTACTTC
CDR3: CASSLETAAAYF

V: TRBV18
D: TRBD1
size: once
J: TRBJ1-1
DNA: TGTGCCAGCTTTGAGACAGGGATAGTCACTGAAGCTTTCTTT
CDR3: CASFETGIVTEAFF

V: TRBV18
D: TRBD2
size: .
J: TRBJ2-1
DNA: TGTGCCAGCTCACCAACTAGCGGGACGGGGAATGAGCAGTTCTTC
CDR3: CASSPTSGTGNEQFF

V: TRBV28
D: TRBD1
size: .
J: TRBJ1-2
DNA: TGTGCCAGCAGTTTTACCCCGAGGGGGCAAAACTATGGCTACACCTTC
CDR3: CASSFTPRGQNYGYTF

V: TRBV5-4
D: .
size: .
J: TRBJ1-2
DNA: TGTGCCAGCAGCTTGGACAGGGAGGGCCCTTGGGGCTACACCTTC
CDR3: CASSLDREGPWGYTF

V: TRBV4-1
D: TRBD2
size: .
J: TRBJ2-4
DNA: TGCGCCAGCAGCCAAGATGGACTAGCGGGAGGTAGATCCAAAAACATTCAGTACTTC
CDR3: CASSQDGLAGGRSKNIQYF

V: TRBV30
D: .
size: .
J: TRBJ2-5
DNA: TGTGCCTGGAGTGTACTCGGTCGAGAGACCCAGTACTTC
CDR3: CAWSVLGRETQYF

V: TRBV5-1
D: .
size: .
J: TRBJ1-5
DNA: TGCGCCAGCAGCCCCTCACAGGGAAATCAGCCCCAGCATTTT
CDR3: CASSPSQGNQPQHF

V: TRBV19
D: .
size: .
J: TRBJ2-7
DNA: TGTGCCAGTAGTCGCCAGGGGCGCGAGCAGTACTTC
CDR3: CASSRQGREQYF

V: TRBV5-1
D: TRBD1
size: once
J: TRBJ1-1
DNA: TGCGCCAGCAGCCCCGGACAGGGGGGGAACACTGAAGCTTTCTTT
CDR3: CASSPGQGGNTEAFF

V: TRBV6-1
D: TRBD1
size: .
J: TRBJ1-1
DNA: TGTGCCAGCAACCGGGACAGGGATACTGAAGCTTTCTTT
CDR3: CASNRDRDTEAFF

V: TRBV18
D: TRBD1
size: once
J: TRBJ2-7
DNA: TGTGCCAGCTCACCAGGGGACAGGGCCCCCTACGAGCAGTACTTC
CDR3: CASSPGDRAPYEQYF

V: TRBV7-8
D: TRBD1
size: .
J: TRBJ2-7
DNA: TGTGCCAGCAGCGTATCCCGGGACAGTGTCTACGAGCAGTACTTC
CDR3: CASSVSRDSVYEQYF

V: TRBV2
D: TRBD1
size: once
J: TRBJ1-1
DNA: TGTGCCAGCAGTTGGACAGGGCTTGGGACTGAAGCTTTCTTT
CDR3: CASSWTGLGTEAFF

V: TRBV9
D: TRBD2
size: few
J: TRBJ2-1
DNA: TGTGCCAGCAGCGGGACTAGCGGGAGGTCCTACAATGAGCAGTTCTTC
CDR3: CASSGTSGRSYNEQFF